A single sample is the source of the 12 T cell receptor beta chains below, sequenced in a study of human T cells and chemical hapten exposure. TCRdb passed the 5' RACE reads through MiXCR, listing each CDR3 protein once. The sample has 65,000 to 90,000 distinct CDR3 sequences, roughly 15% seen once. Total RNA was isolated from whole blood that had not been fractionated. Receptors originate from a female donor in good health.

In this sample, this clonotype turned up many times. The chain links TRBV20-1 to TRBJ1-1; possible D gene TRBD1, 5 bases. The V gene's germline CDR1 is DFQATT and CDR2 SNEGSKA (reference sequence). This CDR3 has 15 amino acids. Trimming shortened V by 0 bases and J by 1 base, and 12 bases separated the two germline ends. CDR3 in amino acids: CSARDRRGSNTEAFF. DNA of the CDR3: TGCAGTGCTAGAGATCGTCGGGGCTCGAACACTGAAGCTTTCTTT.

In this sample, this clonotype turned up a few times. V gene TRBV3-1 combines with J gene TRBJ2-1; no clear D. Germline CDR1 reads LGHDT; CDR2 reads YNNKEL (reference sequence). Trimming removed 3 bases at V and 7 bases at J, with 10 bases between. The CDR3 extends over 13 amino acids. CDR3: CASSHEGGNEQFF. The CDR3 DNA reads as TGTGCCAGCAGCCACGAAGGCGGAAATGAGCAGTTCTTC.

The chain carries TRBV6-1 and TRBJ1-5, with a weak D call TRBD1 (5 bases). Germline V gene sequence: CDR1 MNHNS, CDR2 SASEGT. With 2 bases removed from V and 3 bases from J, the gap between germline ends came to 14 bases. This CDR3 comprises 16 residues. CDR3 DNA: TGTGCCAGCAGTGAAATGAGGTCGGGGGTCAATCAGCCCCAGCATTTT. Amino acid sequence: CASSEMRSGVNQPQHF.

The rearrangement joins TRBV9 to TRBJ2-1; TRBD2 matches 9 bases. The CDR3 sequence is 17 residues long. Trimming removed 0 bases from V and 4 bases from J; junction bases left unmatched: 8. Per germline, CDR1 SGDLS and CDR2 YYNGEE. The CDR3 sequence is CASSVGLAGTQYNEQFF. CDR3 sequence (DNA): TGTGCCAGCAGCGTAGGCCTAGCGGGGACACAATACAATGAGCAGTTCTTC.

The CDR3 DNA follows: TGCGCCAGCAGCTTGGACCTCAATTCACCCCTCCACTTT. Its protein product is CASSLDLNSPLHF. The chain joins TRBV5-1 to TRBJ1-6; D is uncertain. Trimming pared 0 bases from V and 7 bases from J, leaving 5 bases between. The CDR3 covers 13 residues. In germline, CDR1 is SGHRS, CDR2 YFSETQ.

This chain's CDR3 is CASSLAGRSYNEQFF. CDR3 nucleotide sequence: TGTGCCAGCAGTTTAGCGGGACGCTCCTACAATGAGCAGTTCTTC. The rearrangement joins TRBV28 to TRBJ2-1; D is perhaps TRBD2 (6 bases). CDR1 MDHEN and CDR2 SYDVKM come from the germline V gene. CDR3 length: 15 amino acids. V was clipped by 2 bases and J by 0 bases, with 8 bases between them.

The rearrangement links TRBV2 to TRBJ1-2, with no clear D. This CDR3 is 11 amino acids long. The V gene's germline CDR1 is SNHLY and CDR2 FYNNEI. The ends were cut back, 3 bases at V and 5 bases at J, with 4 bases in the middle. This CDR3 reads CASSDRYGYTF. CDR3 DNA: TGTGCCAGCAGTGACAGATATGGCTACACCTTC.

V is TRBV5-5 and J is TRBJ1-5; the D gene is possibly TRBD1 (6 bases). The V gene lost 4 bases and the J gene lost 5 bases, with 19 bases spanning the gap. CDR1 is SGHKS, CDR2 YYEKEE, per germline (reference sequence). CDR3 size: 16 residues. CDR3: CASSPYPPGGHQPQHF. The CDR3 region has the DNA TGTGCCAGCAGCCCCTACCCCCCGGGGGGGCATCAGCCCCAGCATTTT.

This CDR3 reads CSTINPSSYEQYF. CDR3 bases: TGCAGTACGATAAACCCTAGCTCCTACGAGCAGTACTTC. V usage is TRBV20-1 and J usage is TRBJ2-7; D is unclear. Germline V gives CDR1 DFQATT, CDR2 SNEGSKA (reference sequence). The CDR3 extends over 13 amino acids. V was cut by 8 bases and J by 0 bases, with 14 bases left in between.

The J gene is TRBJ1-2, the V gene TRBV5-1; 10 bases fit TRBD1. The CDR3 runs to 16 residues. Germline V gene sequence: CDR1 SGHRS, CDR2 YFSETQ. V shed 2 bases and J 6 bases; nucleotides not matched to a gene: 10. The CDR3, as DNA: TGCGCCAGCAGCTTACTTTGGGACAGGGGATTCGATGGCTACACCTTC. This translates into CASSLLWDRGFDGYTF.

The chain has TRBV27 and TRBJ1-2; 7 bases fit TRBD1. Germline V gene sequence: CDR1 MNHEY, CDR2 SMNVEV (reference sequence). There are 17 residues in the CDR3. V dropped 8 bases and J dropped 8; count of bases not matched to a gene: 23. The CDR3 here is CASHGGQGGRSLSGYTF. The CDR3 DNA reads TGTGCCAGCCATGGAGGTCAGGGGGGCAGGTCCCTTTCGGGCTACACCTTC.

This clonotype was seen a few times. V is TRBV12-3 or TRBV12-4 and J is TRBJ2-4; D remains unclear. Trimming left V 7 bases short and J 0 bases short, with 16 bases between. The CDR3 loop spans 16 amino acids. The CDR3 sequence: CASTTRDKLAKNIQYF. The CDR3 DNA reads TGTGCCAGCACCACCCGTGACAAGCTAGCCAAAAACATTCAGTACTTC.